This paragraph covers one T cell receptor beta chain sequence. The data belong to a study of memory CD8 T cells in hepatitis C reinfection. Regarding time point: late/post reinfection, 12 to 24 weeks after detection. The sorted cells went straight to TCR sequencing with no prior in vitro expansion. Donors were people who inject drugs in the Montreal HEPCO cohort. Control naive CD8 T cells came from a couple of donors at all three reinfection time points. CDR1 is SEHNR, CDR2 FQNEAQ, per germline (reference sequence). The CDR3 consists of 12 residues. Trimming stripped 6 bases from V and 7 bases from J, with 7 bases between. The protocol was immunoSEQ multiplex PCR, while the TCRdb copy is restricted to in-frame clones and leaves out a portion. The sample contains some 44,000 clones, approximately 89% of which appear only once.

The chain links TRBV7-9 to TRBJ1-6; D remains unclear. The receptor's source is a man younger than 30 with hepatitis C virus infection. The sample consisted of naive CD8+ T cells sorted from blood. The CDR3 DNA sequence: TGTGCCAGCAGGGCCTTGAATTCACCCCTCCACTTT. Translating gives CASRALNSPLHF.